Listed below are T cell receptor beta chains from one sample, sequenced in a study of neurological immune-mediated disorders. Each CDR3 protein gets one entry after TCRdb re-called the 5' RACE reads with MiXCR. The data contain under 60,000 distinct CDR3 sequences, just under 6% of them singletons. What was sequenced was CD4+ T cells from blood. All receptors come from a woman under 30 with multiple sclerosis. CDR3s include the opening cysteine and the closing phenylalanine or tryptophan. A D gene is named only where the DNA matches it firmly. The size field is filled for only some rows; it gives once, few, many or a size class.

CASSAGLAANNEQFF,TGTGCCAGCAGCGCCGGACTAGCGGCAAACAATGAGCAGTTCTTC,many,TRBV9,TRBJ2-1,TRBD2
CASSSTGSGTGELFF,TGTGCCAGCAGTTCGACCGGATCGGGCACCGGGGAGCTGTTTTTT,many,TRBV6-5,TRBJ2-2,.
CSVLGVGGTDTQYF,TGCAGTGTTTTGGGAGTGGGTGGCACAGATACGCAGTATTTT,many,TRBV20-1,TRBJ2-3,.
CASSNSGGAAGYTF,TGTGCCAGCAGCAACTCCGGGGGGGCCGCTGGCTACACCTTC,many,TRBV7-9,TRBJ1-2,.
CASSRGWGLYNSPLHF,TGTGCCAGCAGCCGCGGATGGGGGCTGTATAATTCACCCCTCCACTTT,many,TRBV14,TRBJ1-6,.
CASSRQGGLYGYTF,TGTGCCAGCAGCCGACAGGGAGGTCTCTATGGCTACACCTTC,many,TRBV28,TRBJ1-2,TRBD1
CASSSEPAGVNTGELFF,TGTGCCAGCAGCTCGGAACCAGCGGGGGTAAACACCGGGGAGCTGTTTTTT,many,TRBV7-3,TRBJ2-2,TRBD2
CASSPGLSHNEQFF,TGTGCCAGCAGCCCTGGACTATCACACAATGAGCAGTTCTTC,few,TRBV3-1,TRBJ2-1,.
CAISDPDGNQPQHF,TGTGCCATCAGTGATCCCGACGGCAATCAGCCCCAGCATTTT,many,TRBV10-3,TRBJ1-5,.
CASSSLEVSYNEQFF,TGTGCCAGCAGCTCACTAGAGGTCTCCTACAATGAGCAGTTCTTC,medium-sized,TRBV12-3/TRBV12-4,TRBJ2-1,.
CASSPQPVTSGANVLTF,TGTGCCAGCTCACCACAACCGGTTACGTCTGGGGCCAACGTCCTGACTTTC,many,TRBV18,TRBJ2-6,.
CASSLPGQNSPLHF,TGTGCCAGCAGCTTGCCGGGACAGAATTCACCCCTCCACTTT,many,TRBV7-9,TRBJ1-6,TRBD1
CASSPYFGLRETQYF,TGTGCCAGCAGCCCCTACTTCGGATTAAGGGAGACCCAGTACTTC,few,TRBV3-1,TRBJ2-5,.
CASSRGQLDTEAFF,TGTGCCAGCAGCCGGGGACAGCTAGACACTGAAGCTTTCTTT,many,TRBV7-9,TRBJ1-1,TRBD1
CSARPRRGFGGTEQFF,TGCAGTGCTAGACCGCGAAGGGGTTTTGGTGGAACTGAGCAGTTCTTC,many,TRBV20-1,TRBJ2-1,.
CASSWREGHGEQFF,TGTGCCAGCAGTTGGCGGGAGGGCCACGGTGAGCAGTTCTTC,many,TRBV6-2/TRBV6-3,TRBJ2-1,TRBD2
CASRTNYGRNYGYTF,TGTGCCAGCAGAACCAATTATGGACGTAACTATGGCTACACCTTC,many,TRBV6-5,TRBJ1-2,.
CSVPGRQSTDTQYF,TGCAGTGTTCCGGGACGACAATCCACAGATACGCAGTATTTT,many,TRBV20-1,TRBJ2-3,.
CASSLDRLAKNIQYF,TGTGCCAGCAGCTTAGACAGACTAGCCAAAAACATTCAGTACTTC,many,TRBV7-8,TRBJ2-4,.
CASSEGGSDGYTF,TGCGCCAGCAGTGAGGGGGGTTCGGATGGCTACACCTTC,.,TRBV10-1,TRBJ1-2,.
CASSIDEKLFF,TGTGCCAGTAGTATAGACGAAAAACTGTTTTTT,few,TRBV19,TRBJ1-4,.
CASSQVPPVGFGNIQYF,TGCGCCAGCAGCCAAGTCCCCCCCGTCGGTTTCGGAAACATTCAGTACTTC,many,TRBV4-1,TRBJ2-4,.
CSARDGGRAQETQYF,TGCAGTGCTAGAGATGGCGGGAGGGCTCAAGAGACCCAGTACTTC,many,TRBV20-1,TRBJ2-5,TRBD2
CSATTGAYGYTF,TGCAGTGCTACCACAGGGGCCTATGGCTACACCTTC,many,TRBV20-1,TRBJ1-2,TRBD1
CSVEDHMTSGYNEQFF,TGCAGCGTTGAAGATCACATGACTAGCGGGTACAATGAGCAGTTCTTC,.,TRBV29-1,TRBJ2-1,TRBD2
CASSRRFEALEEKLFF,TGCGCCAGCAGCCGGAGATTCGAGGCGTTGGAAGAAAAACTGTTTTTT,few,TRBV5-1,TRBJ1-4,.
CASSLGRESGYTF,TGTGCCAGCAGCTTAGGCCGGGAGAGTGGCTACACCTTC,many,TRBV7-6,TRBJ1-2,.
CASSTSGARRTEAFF,TGTGCCAGCAGTACGTCAGGAGCGCGGAGAACTGAAGCTTTCTTT,many,TRBV12-3/TRBV12-4,TRBJ1-1,.
CASSWAGRNLYGYTF,TGTGCCAGCAGCTGGGCGGGACGAAATCTCTATGGCTACACCTTC,many,TRBV5-6,TRBJ1-2,.
CASSPGPVRHF,TGTGCCAGCAGCCCCGGACCCGTCAGGCACTTC,many,TRBV11-2,TRBJ2-5,.
CSADTPGTLSEQYF,TGCAGTGCCGACACGCCCGGGACATTGAGCGAGCAGTACTTC,many,TRBV20-1,TRBJ2-7,.
CASSPLPQETQYF,TGTGCCAGCAGCCCCTTACCCCAAGAGACCCAGTACTTC,many,TRBV14,TRBJ2-5,.
CASSQVGLRQETQYF,TGCGCCAGCAGCCAAGTAGGGCTCCGCCAAGAGACCCAGTACTTC,many,TRBV4-1,TRBJ2-5,.
CASSQTGTPTDTQYF,TGCGCCAGCAGCCAAACAGGGACCCCCACAGATACGCAGTATTTT,many,TRBV5-1,TRBJ2-3,.
CSAGLAGGPGELFF,TGCAGTGCCGGACTAGCGGGGGGGCCCGGGGAGCTGTTTTTT,many,TRBV20-1,TRBJ2-2,TRBD2
CASSLEGRVSLGEQFF,TGTGCCAGCAGCTTGGAGGGCAGGGTCTCCCTAGGGGAGCAGTTCTTC,many,TRBV5-5,TRBJ2-1,.
CASSLGGLYEQFF,TGTGCCAGCAGCTTAGGGGGGCTCTATGAGCAGTTCTTC,once,TRBV7-6,TRBJ2-1,.
CASSDAGGGYNEQFF,TGTGCCAGCAGCGATGCGGGAGGGGGGTACAATGAGCAGTTCTTC,many,TRBV25-1,TRBJ2-1,TRBD2
CASSNRDRRLNTEAFF,TGTGCCAGCAGCAACCGGGACAGGCGCCTGAACACTGAAGCTTTCTTT,.,TRBV14,TRBJ1-1,TRBD1
CASSATAGNTGELFF,TGTGCCAGCAGCGCTACAGCGGGGAACACCGGGGAGCTGTTTTTT,.,TRBV14,TRBJ2-2,.
CASSSTPAGVYNEQFF,TGTGCCAGCAGCTCCACCCCGGCAGGAGTTTACAATGAGCAGTTCTTC,many,TRBV7-2,TRBJ2-1,.
CATSRDNGRGSYTGANVLTF,TGTGCCACCAGCAGAGATAATGGCCGGGGGTCGTATACTGGGGCCAACGTCCTGACTTTC,many,TRBV15,TRBJ2-6,.